This T cell receptor (beta chain) is drawn from a study of blood T cell repertoires in COVID-19. As for the study in general: Acute and convalescent COVID-19 samples came from the United States, Italy and Spain. T cells, B-cell-depleted T cells, or PBMCs supplied cDNA or gDNA.

Per the original methods: From reference gene primer amplification, estimates of nucleated cell counts were derived. The protocol was immunoSEQ multiplex PCR, while the TCRdb copy is restricted to in-frame clones and leaves out a portion. V, J and clone size derive from that table, while D and trimming were established from the DNA sequence. The table includes about 39,000 clones, approximately 81% detected once. Losses at the gene ends were 4 bases for V and 7 bases for J; bases not matched to a gene: 15. Per the germline V gene, CDR1 is SGHTA and CDR2 is FQGNSA. The CDR3 runs 16 residues. The chain carries TRBV7-2 and TRBJ2-5; 7 bases line up with TRBD2. This receptor was taken from a man aged 55 to 70 in a cohort sampled during active COVID-19. What was sequenced was peripheral blood. CDR3 in DNA: TGTGCCAGCAGCTCTCCGGGACTAAGGAGAGGAGGGACCCAGTACTTC. This translates into CASSSPGLRRGGTQYF.